Listed below are T cell receptor beta chains from one sample, sequenced in a study of T cell repertoires in cytomegalovirus infection. TCRdb called the reads again in MiXCR, with one record for every CDR3 protein. The table has hundreds of thousands of distinct CDR3 sequences, roughly a third seen once. Sequencing was performed on PBMCs. The receptors come from a human donor in good health (CMV status not recorded). Some clones in this sample may be carry-over from other donors' samples. Both conserved end residues are part of each CDR3. The D gene is left open where the match is weak. Clone sizes are given selectively: once, few, many, or a class where the clone is expanded.

J gene,D gene,clone size,V gene,CDR3 protein,CDR3 DNA
TRBJ2-5,TRBD2,-,TRBV5-1,CASSFGTSGSQETQYF,TGCGCCAGCAGCTTCGGGACTAGCGGGAGCCAAGAGACCCAGTACTTC
TRBJ2-6,-,few,TRBV10-3,CAIRGGEGTGANVLTF,TGTGCCATCAGGGGGGGAGAGGGAACTGGGGCCAACGTCCTGACTTTC
TRBJ1-1,-,-,TRBV20-1,CSAGTTNTEAFF,TGCAGTGCCGGGACAACGAACACTGAAGCTTTCTTT
TRBJ2-5,-,few,TRBV7-3,CASSPTRQVETQYF,TGTGCCAGCAGCCCCACCCGACAAGTAGAGACCCAGTACTTC
TRBJ2-7,TRBD2,few,TRBV7-9,CASSFPAGGSAYEQYF,TGTGCCAGCAGCTTTCCCGCGGGAGGCTCTGCCTACGAGCAGTACTTC
TRBJ2-4,-,once,TRBV9,CASSAGVSLGLAKNIQYF,TGTGCCAGCAGCGCGGGGGTTTCGTTAGGCTTAGCCAAAAACATTCAGTACTTC
TRBJ1-5,-,-,TRBV5-1,CASKLTVNSNQPQHF,TGCGCCAGCAAGTTGACAGTTAATAGCAATCAGCCCCAGCATTTT
TRBJ1-5,TRBD1,many,TRBV7-9,CASGTGDQPQHF,TGTGCCAGCGGGACAGGGGATCAGCCCCAGCATTTT
TRBJ1-4,-,-,TRBV27,CASSFSATNEKLFF,TGTGCCAGCAGTTTCAGTGCAACTAATGAAAAACTGTTTTTT
TRBJ1-1,TRBD1,-,TRBV12-3/TRBV12-4,CASSFRTGIMNTEAFF,TGTGCCAGCAGTTTTCGGACAGGGATCATGAACACTGAAGCTTTCTTT
TRBJ1-1,-,few,TRBV3-1,CASSPFGPGTEAFF,TGTGCCAGCAGCCCGTTCGGTCCCGGGACTGAAGCTTTCTTT
TRBJ1-3,-,many,TRBV7-3,CASREVFSGNTIYF,TGTGCCAGCAGGGAGGTCTTCTCTGGAAACACCATATATTTT
TRBJ2-5,TRBD2,-,TRBV5-6,CASSLRTSGSGGWGETQYF,TGTGCCAGCAGCTTGAGGACTAGCGGGAGTGGCGGATGGGGAGAGACCCAGTACTTC
TRBJ2-5,TRBD2,-,TRBV6-6,CASSSRLAGRGETQYF,TGTGCCAGCAGCTCACGACTAGCGGGGAGGGGAGAGACCCAGTACTTC
TRBJ1-5,TRBD1,-,TRBV4-1,CASSPVKDRGNQPQHF,TGCGCCAGCAGCCCAGTTAAGGACAGGGGCAATCAGCCCCAGCATTTT
TRBJ2-1,-,-,TRBV19,CASSILEFGDNEQFF,TGTGCCAGTAGTATACTCGAATTTGGGGACAATGAGCAGTTCTTC
TRBJ1-4,TRBD1,-,TRBV25-1,CASSSFQGEGSEKLFF,TGTGCCAGCAGTAGTTTCCAGGGGGAAGGGAGTGAAAAACTGTTTTTT
TRBJ2-1,-,-,TRBV6-1,CASSEAGGGAQFF,TGTGCCAGCAGTGAAGCTGGCGGGGGCGCGCAGTTCTTC
TRBJ2-5,-,many,TRBV28,CASISNKFQETQYF,TGTGCCAGCATTTCCAACAAGTTCCAAGAGACCCAGTACTTC
TRBJ2-1,TRBD2,-,TRBV4-1,CASSQSGRMRGVYNEQFF,TGCGCCAGCAGCCAAAGCGGGAGAATGCGGGGTGTGTACAATGAGCAGTTCTTC
TRBJ2-2,TRBD2,-,TRBV18,CASSPTAGDAGELFF,TGTGCCAGCTCACCAACAGCGGGGGACGCCGGGGAGCTGTTTTTT
TRBJ1-1,-,-,TRBV29-1,CSLGRRGTEAFF,TGCAGCCTTGGAAGACGGGGCACTGAAGCTTTCTTT
TRBJ1-2,TRBD1,once,TRBV30,CAWSVRQGSGYTF,TGTGCCTGGAGTGTACGACAGGGCAGTGGCTACACCTTC
TRBJ1-2,-,once,TRBV6-8,CASSGVRNYGYTF,TGTGCCAGCAGTGGGGTGCGAAACTATGGCTACACCTTC
TRBJ1-5,-,-,TRBV6-6,CASRARGLNQPQHF,TGTGCCAGCAGAGCACGGGGTTTGAATCAGCCCCAGCATTTT
TRBJ2-1,TRBD2,few,TRBV6-6,CASRRGLAGVDEQFF,TGTGCCAGCAGACGAGGACTAGCGGGAGTTGATGAGCAGTTCTTC
TRBJ1-3,-,-,TRBV28,CAYCPRLDTSGNTIYF,TGCGCCTATTGCCCAAGGTTGGATACGAGCGGAAACACCATATATTTT